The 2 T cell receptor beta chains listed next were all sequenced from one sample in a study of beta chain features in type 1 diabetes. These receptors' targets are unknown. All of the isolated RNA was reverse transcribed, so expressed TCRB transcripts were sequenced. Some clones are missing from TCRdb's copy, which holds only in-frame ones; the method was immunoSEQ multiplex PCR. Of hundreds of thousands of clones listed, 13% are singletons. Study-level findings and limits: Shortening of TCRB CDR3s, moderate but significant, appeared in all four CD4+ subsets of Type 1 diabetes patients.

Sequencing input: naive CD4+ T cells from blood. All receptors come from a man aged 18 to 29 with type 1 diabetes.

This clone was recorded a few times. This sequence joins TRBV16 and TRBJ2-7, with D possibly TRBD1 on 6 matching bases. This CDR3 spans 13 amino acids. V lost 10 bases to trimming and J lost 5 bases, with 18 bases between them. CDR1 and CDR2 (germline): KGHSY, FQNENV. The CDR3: CATTYRDKDEQYF. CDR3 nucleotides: TGTGCCACCACCTATCGGGACAAGGACGAGCAGTACTTC.

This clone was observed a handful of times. The CDR3 sequence: CASSTAGTQYF. DNA for the CDR3: TGTGCCAGCAGTACAGCGGGTACGCAGTATTTT. This chain uses TRBV28 with TRBJ2-3; tentative D call: TRBD2 (6 bases). The germline V gene encodes CDR1 MDHEN and CDR2 SYDVKM. Trimming removed 5 bases at V and 8 bases at J, with 8 bases between. This CDR3 comprises 11 residues.